This paragraph reports one T cell receptor (beta chain). Its specific antigen is unknown. No much larger clonotype is one base removed from it; base qualities were not supplied. These data originate in a study of radiotherapy plus CTLA-4 blockade in lung cancer (dated by TCRdb to 2016 to 2019). Turning to the overall study: Among enrolled patients, 18% had an objective response and 25% to 35% reached disease control. The investigation overall reported the following: Early dynamic changes in blood T cell clones, together with increased serum interferon-beta after radiation, were reported as the strongest predictors of response. TCR clones derived from tumors expanded in peripheral blood after treatment with radiotherapy and ipilimumab.

V loses 0 bases of germline sequence and J loses 6 bases, and the interval between the two ends is 9 bases. CDR1 and CDR2, looked up from the germline V gene (reference sequence), are GTSNPN and SVGIG. Its CDR3 holds 13 amino acids, cysteine through phenylalanine. Only CDR3 DNA remains: 39 bases, in frame from the first base. Library prep was done by the immunoSEQ multiplex PCR assay. TCRdb holds this immuneACCESS table with in-frame rearrangements only. Some clones are missing; in checked studies, unresolved V genes explain under half, and the rest has no known cause. In this sample the table shows under 95,000 clones, approximately 80% of which occur a single time. Of the sample, about 0.79% is held by the ten largest clones. The study tested focal radiation therapy combined with CTLA-4 blockade (ipilimumab) in patients with chemo-refractory metastatic non-small-cell lung cancer.

The source was peripheral blood, collected from a patient treated with radiotherapy plus ipilimumab. In this chain, TRBV30 is recombined with TRBJ2-4; the D gene may be TRBD1 or TRBD2, since each aligns over 5 bases. This sequence originates from a human donor with non-small cell lung cancer who had stable disease on radiotherapy plus ipilimumab. The nucleotides are TGTGCCTGGAGTGTACATGGGGGAAACATTCAGTACTTC. Its product reads: CAWSVHGGNIQYF.